Sequencing of this TCR beta chain was carried out in a study of T cells after yellow fever vaccination. This clonotype was seen only a few times. TCRdb used MiXCR to reprocess the 5' RACE reads, holding one entry per CDR3 protein. The profile shows a few hundred thousand distinct CDR3 sequences, roughly 17% of them singletons. Deletions cut 8 bases from V and 5 bases from J, with 27 bases between. Per the germline V gene, CDR1 is MDHEN and CDR2 is SYDVKM. The CDR3 has 17 amino acids. The sample was PBMCs, taken 4 to 6 days after the first yellow fever vaccination. This chain uses TRBV28 with TRBJ2-5, with D possibly matching TRBD1 (5 bases). This sequence was found in a man between 18 and 35 years old who received the YFV17D yellow fever vaccine. The CDR3 bases are TGTGCCAGCGGCCCCCATAGGCCGGTTAGGGGAAGGGAGACCCAGTACTTC. It specifies CASGPHRPVRGRETQYF.